This TCR beta chain was profiled in a study of cytomegalovirus exposure and HLA in healthy donors. With 60 Vbeta and 13 Jbeta primers, the PCR was carried out. Using immunoSEQ multiplex PCR, the repertoire was profiled, and TCRdb retains in-frame clones only, with some absent. The profile covers about 220,000 clones, with about 70% appearing a single time and 1.8% taken by the ten largest. The CDR3 is made up of 14 amino acids. From germline, CDR1 is SEHNR and CDR2 FQNEAQ (reference sequence). The V gene lost 3 bases and the J gene lost 1 base, with 9 bases spanning the gap. The specimen was PBMCs. V gene TRBV7-9 combines with J gene TRBJ2-5; D not certain. The receptor was derived from a woman in her thirties in good health and CMV-seronegative. The CDR3 coding sequence is TGTGCCAGCAGCTTTACGGTGTCCCAAGAGACCCAGTACTTC. Residues: CASSFTVSQETQYF. Complete variable domain (other parts from reference TRBV7-9 and TRBJ2-5): DTGVSQNPRHKITKRGQNVTFRCDPISEHNRLYWYRQTLGQGPEFLTYFQNEAQLEKSRLLSDRFSAERPKGSFSTLEIQRTEQGDSAMYLCASSFTVSQETQYFGPGTRLLVL.